Listed here are 26 T cell receptor beta chains from one sample, sequenced in a study of blood T cells in healthy people across ages. Combining a sample-barcoded 5' primer with a J-beta primer mix, a second PCR ran for 7 to 11 cycles. Each CDR3 protein gets one entry after TCRdb re-called the 5' RACE reads with MiXCR. The sample yields 1.5 million to 2 million distinct CDR3 sequences, about 28% seen once. Sequenced: blood. All receptors come from a woman aged 25 to 39 in good health.

This clonotype was counted at least ten times. The chain couples TRBV7-2 to TRBJ2-7; D is undetermined. The germline V gene encodes CDR1 SGHTA and CDR2 FQGNSA. V was pared by 5 bases and J by 2 bases, with 10 bases between. The CDR3 has 13 amino acids. The CDR3 protein is CASSITTAYEQYF. The CDR3 bases are TGTGCCAGCAGCATTACTACCGCCTACGAGCAGTACTTC.

V gene TRBV7-3 combines with J gene TRBJ2-5, with 10 bases aligning to TRBD1. Germline V CDR1 and CDR2: SGHTA, FQGTGA. This CDR3 has 15 residues. V gave up 5 bases and J gave up 5 bases; unmatched junction bases: 8. The CDR3 region has the DNA TGTGCCAGCAGCCCGTCCTCGGACAGGGGGGAGACCCAGTACTTC. This encodes CASSPSSDRGETQYF.

Ten or more counts support this clonotype. The chain couples TRBV29-1 to TRBJ2-5; D gene ambiguous. The CDR3 contains 12 residues. Trimming left V 4 bases short and J 1 base short, with 7 bases between. Per germline, CDR1 SQVTM and CDR2 ANQGSEA. CDR3 protein: CSVAATQETQYF. CDR3 nucleotide sequence: TGCAGCGTTGCAGCGACCCAAGAGACCCAGTACTTC.

At least ten counts were recorded for this clonotype. CDR3 bases: TGTGCCAGCAGTTTTAGGGACAGGGAAGAGACCCAGTACTTC. This gives the protein CASSFRDREETQYF. The rearrangement uses TRBV12-3 or TRBV12-4 and TRBJ2-5, with 9 bases fitting TRBD1. CDR3 length: 14 amino acids. V was pared by 3 bases and J by 3 bases, with 2 bases of the junction left unmatched.

The chain links TRBV20-1 to TRBJ2-5; D may be TRBD2 (5 bases). The CDR3 is 13 residues long. CDR1 and CDR2 (germline): DFQATT, SNEGSKA (reference sequence). With 3 bases removed from V and 11 bases from J, the gap between germline ends came to 19 bases. The CDR3 nucleotides are TGCAGTGCTAGCCCGGGGTCCCAGGACGGGCAGTACTTC. This translates into CSASPGSQDGQYF.

The CDR3 is CASTYGGHPPYEQYV. The CDR3 DNA reads TGTGCCAGCACCTACGGGGGACATCCCCCCTACGAGCAGTACGTC. V is TRBV28 and J is TRBJ2-7; possibly TRBD1 or TRBD2 for D (6 bases each). Germline values: CDR1 MDHEN, CDR2 SYDVKM. The CDR3 length is 15 residues. The ends were cut back, 7 bases at V and 2 bases at J, with 18 bases in the middle.

The table lists this clonotype with a few counts. The chain links TRBV4-1 to TRBJ2-1, with TRBD1 matching 10 bases. The J segment lost 9 bases and the V segment lost 0 bases, leaving 11 bases of the junction unmatched. CDR1 is MGHRA, CDR2 YSYEKL, per germline. The CDR3 sequence is 17 residues long. The CDR3 bases are TGCGCCAGCAGCCAAGACCTGCCGGGACAGGGGTTTCGTGAGCAGTTCTTC. Translated, it gives CASSQDLPGQGFREQFF.

This clonotype was observed a handful of times. An end of the junction does not agree with germline; a read error may underlie this. The CDR3 DNA reads TGTGCCAGCGGGACTAGCGGGACGATTGGCAACTTC. This translates into CASGTSGTIGNF. The J gene is TRBJ2-7, the V gene TRBV12-3 or TRBV12-4; 13 bases are a match to TRBD2. The CDR3 spans 12 residues.

The chain combines TRBV12-3 or TRBV12-4 with TRBJ1-2; 7 nucleotides align to TRBD1. V lost 3 bases, J lost 2 bases, and 12 bases stayed unmatched. The CDR3 contains 17 residues. In nucleotides, the CDR3 is TGTGCCAGCAGTTTGGGAGGACAGGCCTATCCCAACTATGGCTACACCTTC. It translates to CASSLGGQAYPNYGYTF.

This chain connects TRBV5-1 to TRBJ1-5; D is ambiguous. Germline assignment: CDR1 SGHRS and CDR2 YFSETQ. The germline V and J ends were trimmed by 3 bases and 6 bases, with 13 bases remaining between them. CDR3 size: 14 residues. CDR3: CASSWAEGSQPQHF. CDR3 DNA sequence: TGCGCCAGCAGCTGGGCCGAGGGCAGTCAGCCCCAGCATTTT.

This clonotype was found a few times. The V gene is TRBV7-2, the J gene TRBJ1-2, with 8 bases fitting TRBD1. V shed 6 bases and J 3 bases; nucleotides not matched to a gene: 15. Germline assignment: CDR1 SGHTA and CDR2 FQGNSA. The CDR3 sequence is 17 residues long. Written as DNA, the CDR3 is TGTGCCAGCAGGCCCCCGACAGGGGTAATCTCTTACTATGGCTACACCTTC. Its translation is CASRPPTGVISYYGYTF.

The chain is built from TRBV30 and TRBJ2-3; tentatively, D is TRBD2 (5 bases). The ends were cut back, 4 bases at V and 2 bases at J, with 19 bases in the middle. Germline values: CDR1 GTSNPN, CDR2 SVGIG (reference sequence). The CDR3 extends over 16 amino acids. This CDR3 reads CAWMPRWSGYTDTQYF. The CDR3 nucleotides read TGTGCCTGGATGCCCCGATGGAGCGGTTACACAGATACGCAGTATTTT.

This clonotype was detected many times. This chain links TRBV11-2 with TRBJ2-4; a weak D match, TRBD1 (6 bases). Trimming removed 5 bases from V and 9 bases from J, with 17 bases in between. Germline CDR1 is SGHAT and CDR2 is FQNNGV. This CDR3 has 14 amino acids. CDR3: CASSPHDRSPIQYF. In DNA form, the CDR3 reads TGTGCCAGCAGCCCCCACGACAGGTCGCCCATTCAGTACTTC.

The chain recombines TRBV29-1 with TRBJ2-1; 9 bases align to TRBD1. V shed 7 bases, J shed 4 bases, and the junction held 8 bases outside the gene matches. Germline V gives CDR1 SQVTM, CDR2 ANQGSEA. This CDR3 contains 14 residues. CDR3 nucleotides: TGCAGCGCTGATCCGGGACAGGGTTACAATGAGCAGTTCTTC. Its protein product is CSADPGQGYNEQFF.

This clonotype was counted between two and nine times. J is TRBJ2-1 and V is TRBV5-1, with D possibly called TRBD1 or TRBD2 (5 bases each). The CDR3 totals 15 residues. V was trimmed by 0 bases and J by 9 bases, leaving 16 bases between them. From germline, CDR1 is SGHRS and CDR2 YFSETQ. CDR3 sequence reads: CASSLAGGAPREQFF. The CDR3 nucleotides read TGCGCCAGCAGCTTGGCTGGGGGAGCCCCCCGTGAGCAGTTCTTC.

The chain carries TRBV20-1 and TRBJ1-2; D is possibly TRBD1 (6 bases). The CDR3 consists of 13 residues. Germline V gene sequence: CDR1 DFQATT, CDR2 SNEGSKA (reference sequence). V lost 5 bases and J 4 bases, leaving 14 bases between the germline ends. Here the CDR3 DNA reads TGCAGTGCTCAACAGGGAGAGGGCTATGGCTACACCTTC. Translated: CSAQQGEGYGYTF.

The chain links TRBV5-1 to TRBJ1-2; D unclear. With 0 bases removed from V and 8 bases from J, the gap between germline ends came to 8 bases. Per the germline V gene, CDR1 is SGHRS and CDR2 is YFSETQ. This CDR3 contains 12 residues. The CDR3 region is CASSLGMEGYTF. In nucleotides, the CDR3 is TGCGCCAGCAGCTTGGGAATGGAGGGCTACACCTTC.

This clonotype was found a few times. The chain employs TRBV5-1 and TRBJ2-3; 7 bases match TRBD1. The germline V gene has CDR1 SGHRS and CDR2 YFSETQ. The CDR3 spans 16 residues. Trimming cost V 3 bases and J 0 bases; bases outside gene matches: 7. The CDR3 sequence is CASSWGQRPSTDTQYF. CDR3 bases: TGCGCCAGCAGCTGGGGACAGAGACCTAGCACAGATACGCAGTATTTT. Full variable domain (rest looked up from reference TRBV5-1 and TRBJ2-3): KAGVTQTPRYLIKTRGQQVTLSCSPISGHRSVSWYQQTPGQGLQFLFEYFSETQRNKGNFPGRFSGRQFSNSRSEMNVSTLELGDSALYLCASSWGQRPSTDTQYFGPGTRLTVL.

As concerns this clonotype: A much bigger clone sits one base away, suggesting this may be a read error. The chain combines TRBV5-1 with TRBJ2-7; 7 positions agree with TRBD1. In germline, CDR1 is SGHRS, CDR2 YFSETQ. This CDR3 is built from 17 residues. V was clipped by 6 bases and J by 0 bases; unmatched bases: 15. The CDR3 sequence is CASTRGPGQVSSYEQYF. In DNA, the CDR3 is TGCGCCAGCACGCGAGGCCCCGGACAGGTGAGCTCCTACGAGCAGTACTTC.

The rearrangement uses TRBV29-1 and TRBJ1-4; the D gene is possibly TRBD1 (6 bases). Germline V gene lookup returns CDR1 SQVTM and CDR2 ANQGSEA. V shed 1 base and J shed 8 bases, with 8 bases lying between them. This CDR3 is 12 amino acids long. CDR3 sequence: CSVEGGQEKLFF. The CDR3 region has the DNA TGCAGCGTTGAAGGGGGGCAGGAAAAACTGTTTTTT.

The V gene is TRBV6-4, the J gene TRBJ2-1; D not resolved. Germline loops: CDR1 MRHNA, CDR2 SNTAGT. V was pared by 8 bases and J by 7 bases, with 12 bases between. This CDR3 spans 12 amino acids. The CDR3 nucleotides read TGTGCCAGCCGACCGTCCAGTAATGAGCAGTTCTTC. This codes for CASRPSSNEQFF.

This clonotype was counted between two and nine times. The gene calls are TRBV6-6 and TRBJ2-5; 10 nucleotides line up with TRBD1. After removal of 5 bases from V and 11 bases from J, the junction contained 11 bases not matched to a gene. Per germline, CDR1 MNHNY and CDR2 SVGAGI (reference sequence). This CDR3 region has 14 residues. Written as DNA, the CDR3 is TGTGCCAGCAGTAACCCCGGACAGGGGGGAGGGCAGTACTTC. This translates into CASSNPGQGGGQYF.

The chain joins TRBV18 to TRBJ1-5, with D possibly TRBD1 on 5 matching bases. Germline loops: CDR1 KGHSH, CDR2 LQKENI. The CDR3 totals 15 residues. Trimming removed 1 base from V and 4 bases from J, with 11 bases in between. The CDR3 reads CASSPREDRNQPQHF. The CDR3 nucleotides are TGTGCCAGCTCACCACGGGAAGACAGAAATCAGCCCCAGCATTTT.

The J gene is TRBJ1-1, the V gene TRBV5-5; TRBD1 might be the D (6 bases). The CDR3 runs 16 residues. The V and J ends lost 4 bases and 4 bases respectively, with 20 bases between them. Germline assignment: CDR1 SGHKS and CDR2 YYEKEE (reference sequence). CDR3 residues: CASSLGHRDISTEAFF. CDR3 DNA: TGTGCCAGCAGCCTTGGCCACCGGGACATTAGCACTGAAGCTTTCTTT. Full variable domain (remainder filled in from reference TRBV5-5 and TRBJ1-1): DAGVTQSPTHLIKTRGQQVTLRCSPISGHKSVSWYQQVLGQGPQFIFQYYEKEERGRGNFPDRFSARQFPNYSSELNVNALLLGDSALYLCASSLGHRDISTEAFFGQGTRLTVV.

This clonotype was picked up one time. This chain joins TRBV5-4 and TRBJ2-5; D is unresolved. Germline values: CDR1 SGHNT, CDR2 YYREEE (reference sequence). The CDR3 extends over 14 amino acids. Trimming pared 0 bases from V and 5 bases from J, leaving 11 bases between. The CDR3 bases are TGTGCCAGCAGCTTGGGCAGGCAGATGGAGACCCAGTACTTC. Translated, it gives CASSLGRQMETQYF.

This clonotype was found many times. The chain is built from TRBV7-9 and TRBJ2-5, with TRBD1 matching 12 bases. The V gene end was trimmed by 8 bases and the J gene end by 4 bases; junction bases not matched to a gene: 8. The CDR3 totals 15 residues. Per the germline V gene, CDR1 is SEHNR and CDR2 is FQNEAQ (reference sequence). CDR3 sequence (DNA): TGTGCCAGCTCTGGGACAGGGGGCTGGCCAGAGACCCAGTACTTC. Protein: CASSGTGGWPETQYF.